The rows below give T cell receptor beta chains drawn from one sample of a study of shared clonotypes between healthy human individuals. TCRdb's copy holds only in-frame clones and misses some; the assay was immunoSEQ multiplex PCR. The sample includes millions of clones, over 85% seen only once; the top ten take about 0.41%. The specimen sequenced was naive CD4+ T cells from PBMCs. All receptors derive from a man aged 18 to 30 in good health. Some clones in this sample may be carry-over from other donors' samples. Each CDR3 is given with its conserved first and last residue.

CASSYGLADSYEQYF,TRBV6-6,TRBJ2-7
CASSNKTGLNEKLFF,TRBV7-9,TRBJ1-4
CASSPSPNTGELFF,TRBV5-5,TRBJ2-2
CATTPGGRSEAFF,TRBV25-1,TRBJ1-1
CASSVVSLNTGELFF,TRBV9,TRBJ2-2
CASSPPGGRRNTIYF,TRBV7-9,TRBJ1-3
CASSLPGTGPNPLHF,TRBV5-4,TRBJ1-6
CATSGPNSYGYTF,TRBV15,TRBJ1-2
CASRGLAGAEQFF,TRBV2,TRBJ2-1
CASSLNNNYGYTF,TRBV28,TRBJ1-2
CASSPGTGSTGYTF,TRBV9,TRBJ1-2
CASSLSGTGPYEQYF,TRBV7-3,TRBJ2-7
CASSLVRAITDTQYF,TRBV11-2,TRBJ2-3
CASSQDFRFDRNTEAFF,TRBV4-1,TRBJ1-1
CASSLVGTGNYGYTF,TRBV5-1,TRBJ1-2
CAWSVGQGLREKLFF,TRBV30,TRBJ1-4
CASSLWTGDYGYTF,TRBV5-4,TRBJ1-2
CAISESFTAQNYGYTF,TRBV10-3,TRBJ1-2
CASRPGQGSMGGYTF,TRBV28,TRBJ1-2
CASRRTGVATQPQHF,TRBV6-5,TRBJ1-5
CSVEAFTGGSFQETQYF,TRBV29-1,TRBJ2-5
CASSMSLADQETQYF,TRBV11-3,TRBJ2-5
CASSFSGAPTQYF,TRBV27,TRBJ2-3
CASSRTSGGNTGELFF,TRBV7-3,TRBJ2-2
CASKGGRYSTDTQYF,TRBV28,TRBJ2-3
CASSLTRDRVGETQYF,TRBV5-1,TRBJ2-5
CASRERQIPQPQHF,TRBV2,TRBJ1-5
CASSLAATGNTIYF,TRBV5-1,TRBJ1-3
CASSRAGVVAGELFF,TRBV9,TRBJ2-2
CASSSFKGKGAHNEQFF,TRBV28,TRBJ2-1
CASSVNPSGRETQYF,TRBV9,TRBJ2-5